This T cell receptor (beta chain) was retrieved from a study of tissue T cells after allogeneic stem cell transplantation. Study observations and caveats: Tissue-detected TCR repertoire was only partly captured by blood and spleen T cells. Few T cell clones were shared across patients, but motif clusters showed tissue-specific shared signatures. Anatomically similar tissues had similar TCR repertoires within each patient. Some tissue clones might be persisting host cells; their alloreactivity or antigen specificity was not determined.

Some clones are missing from TCRdb's copy, which holds only in-frame ones; the method was immunoSEQ multiplex PCR. The sample has approximately 50,000 clones; over 70% are singletons. Remarks on this clone: Its antigen is still unknown. Germline and genes: mouse. The read terminates 1 residue before the CDR3 end, so the remaining end is supplied by the germline J gene.

This CDR3 spans 14 amino acids. The germline V gene has CDR1 NSHNY and CDR2 SYGAGN. The trim removed 1 base at V and 3 bases at J, leaving 2 bases unmatched. The gene calls are TRBV13-1 and TRBJ2-4; 7 bases align to TRBD1. Source material: sorted cells pooled from one or two spleens. The receptor comes from a pool of C57BL/6 mice in good health. The CDR3 bases that were read are TGTGCCAGCAGTGATTACAGGGGACAAAACACCTTGTAC. This translates into CASSDYRGQNTLY. The full-length CDR3 reads as CASSDYRGQNTLYF.